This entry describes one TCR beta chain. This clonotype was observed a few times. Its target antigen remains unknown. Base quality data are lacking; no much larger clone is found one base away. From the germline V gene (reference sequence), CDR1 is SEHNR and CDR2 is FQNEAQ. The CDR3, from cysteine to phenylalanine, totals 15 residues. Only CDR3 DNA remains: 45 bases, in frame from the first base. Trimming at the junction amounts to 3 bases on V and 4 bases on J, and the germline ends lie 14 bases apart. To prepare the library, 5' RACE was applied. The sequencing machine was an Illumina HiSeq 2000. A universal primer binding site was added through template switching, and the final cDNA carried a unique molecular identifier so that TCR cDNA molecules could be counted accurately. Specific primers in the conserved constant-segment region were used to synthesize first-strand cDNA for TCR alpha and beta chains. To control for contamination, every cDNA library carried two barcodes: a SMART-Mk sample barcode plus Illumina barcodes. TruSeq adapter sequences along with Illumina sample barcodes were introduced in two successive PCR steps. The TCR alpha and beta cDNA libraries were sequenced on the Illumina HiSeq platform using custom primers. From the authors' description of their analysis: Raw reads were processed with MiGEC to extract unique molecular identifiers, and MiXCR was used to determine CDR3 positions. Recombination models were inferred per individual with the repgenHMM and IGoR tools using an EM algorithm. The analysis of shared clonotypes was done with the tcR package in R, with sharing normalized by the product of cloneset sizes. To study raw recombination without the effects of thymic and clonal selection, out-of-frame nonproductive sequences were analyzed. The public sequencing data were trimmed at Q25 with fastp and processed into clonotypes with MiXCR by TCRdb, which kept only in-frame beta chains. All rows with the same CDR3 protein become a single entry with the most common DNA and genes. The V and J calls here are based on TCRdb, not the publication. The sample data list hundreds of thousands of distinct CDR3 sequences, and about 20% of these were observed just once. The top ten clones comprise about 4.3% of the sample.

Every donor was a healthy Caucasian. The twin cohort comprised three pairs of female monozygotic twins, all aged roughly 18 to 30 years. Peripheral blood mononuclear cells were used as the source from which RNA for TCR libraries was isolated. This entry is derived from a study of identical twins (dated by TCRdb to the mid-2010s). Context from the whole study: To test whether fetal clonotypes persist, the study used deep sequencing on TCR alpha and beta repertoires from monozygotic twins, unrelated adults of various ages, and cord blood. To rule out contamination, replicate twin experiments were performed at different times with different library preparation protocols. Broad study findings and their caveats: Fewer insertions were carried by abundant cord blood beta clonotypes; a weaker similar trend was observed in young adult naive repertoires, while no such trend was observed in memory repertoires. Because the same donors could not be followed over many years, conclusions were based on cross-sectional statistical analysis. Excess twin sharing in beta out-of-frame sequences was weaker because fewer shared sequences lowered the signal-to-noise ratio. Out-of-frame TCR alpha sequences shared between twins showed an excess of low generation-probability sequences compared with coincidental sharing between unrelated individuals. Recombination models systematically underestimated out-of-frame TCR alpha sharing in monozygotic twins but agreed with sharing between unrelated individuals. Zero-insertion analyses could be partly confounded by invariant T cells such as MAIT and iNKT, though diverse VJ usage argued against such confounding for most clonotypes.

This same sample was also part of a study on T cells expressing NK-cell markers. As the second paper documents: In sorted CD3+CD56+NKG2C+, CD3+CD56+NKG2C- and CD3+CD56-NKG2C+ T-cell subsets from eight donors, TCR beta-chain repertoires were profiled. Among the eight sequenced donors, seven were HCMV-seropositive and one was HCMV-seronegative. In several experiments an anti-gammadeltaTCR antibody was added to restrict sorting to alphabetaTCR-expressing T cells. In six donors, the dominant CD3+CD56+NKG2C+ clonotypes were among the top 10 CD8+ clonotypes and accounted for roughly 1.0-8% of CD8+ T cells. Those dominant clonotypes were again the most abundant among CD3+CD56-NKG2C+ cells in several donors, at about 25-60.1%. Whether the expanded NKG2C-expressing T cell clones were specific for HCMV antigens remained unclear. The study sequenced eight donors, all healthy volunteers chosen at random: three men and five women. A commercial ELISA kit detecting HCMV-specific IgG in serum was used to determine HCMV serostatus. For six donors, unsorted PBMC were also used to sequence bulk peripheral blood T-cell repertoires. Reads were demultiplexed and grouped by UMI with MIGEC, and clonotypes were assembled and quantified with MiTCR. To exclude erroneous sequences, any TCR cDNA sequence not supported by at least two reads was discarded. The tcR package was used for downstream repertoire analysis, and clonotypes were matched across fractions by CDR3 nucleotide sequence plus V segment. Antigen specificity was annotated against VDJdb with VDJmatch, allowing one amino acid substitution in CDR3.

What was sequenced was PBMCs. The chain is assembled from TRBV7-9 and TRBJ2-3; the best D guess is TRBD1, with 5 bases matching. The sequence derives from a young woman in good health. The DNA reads TGTGCCAGCAGCTTTACTCCAGGGCAATCAGATACGCAGTATTTT. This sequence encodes CASSFTPGQSDTQYF. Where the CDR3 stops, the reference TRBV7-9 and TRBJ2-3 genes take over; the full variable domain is DTGVSQNPRHKITKRGQNVTFRCDPISEHNRLYWYRQTLGQGPEFLTYFQNEAQLEKSRLLSDRFSAERPKGSFSTLEIQRTEQGDSAMYLCASSFTPGQSDTQYFGPGTRLTVL.